These 29 T cell receptor beta chains came from one sample sequenced in a study of Ad26.COV2.S vaccination and SARS-CoV-2 variants listed by TCRdb under 2021. The treatment or condition label, as the study defines it: about 20 received Ad26.COV2.S at low or high dose, single or two shots; 5 received placebo; per-sample allocation not given. For vaccine and placebo recipients, repertoires were sequenced using samples collected on day 63 after the first injection. The library was made by the immunoSEQ multiplex PCR assay. Entries here come from immuneACCESS through TCRdb and include only in-frame sequences with V and J called. Some clones fail to appear in such tables; in the studies checked, an unresolved V gene covers under half of the shortfall, and the cause of the remainder is unknown. This sample lists about 480,000 clones; around nine tenths were detected once. Around 13% of the sample is held by the ten biggest clonotypes.

The sequenced sample was peripheral blood, obtained in a trial of Ad26.COV2.S vaccine versus placebo. The receptor source for this set is a person between 18 and 65 years old who received the Ad26.COV2.S COVID-19 vaccine or a placebo.

J is TRBJ2-1 and V is TRBV7-9; possibly TRBD2 for D (5 bases). The germline V gene has CDR1 SEHNR and CDR2 FQNEAQ (reference sequence). Trimming removed 7 bases from V and 0 bases from J, with 13 bases in between. The CDR3 is 15 residues long. CDR3 amino acids: CASNWMGSSYNEQFF. The CDR3 DNA follows: TGTGCCAGCAATTGGATGGGGAGCTCCTACAATGAGCAGTTCTTC.

V gene TRBV25-1 combines with J gene TRBJ2-3, with TRBD2 identical over 11 bases. The trim removed 5 bases at V and 3 bases at J, leaving 4 bases unmatched. Per the germline V gene, CDR1 is MGHDK and CDR2 is SYGVNS. The CDR3 spans 15 residues. The CDR3 coding sequence is TGTGCCAGCAGTTCGGGACTAGCGGTTACAGATACGCAGTATTTT. Translated: CASSSGLAVTDTQYF.

J is TRBJ1-4 and V is TRBV4-3, with D tentatively TRBD1 (6 bases). Germline V gene lookup returns CDR1 LGHNA and CDR2 YSLEER. The length of the CDR3 is 17 residues. V shed 4 bases and J shed 4 bases, with 19 bases lying between them. In DNA form, the CDR3 reads TGCGCCAGCAGCCGCTTTCCTACAGGGTCGGGTAATGAAAAACTGTTTTTT. Its translation: CASSRFPTGSGNEKLFF.

The V call is TRBV28, the J call TRBJ2-1, with D perhaps given as TRBD1 or TRBD2 (5 bases each). The CDR3 is made up of 18 amino acids. Germline V gene lookup returns CDR1 MDHEN and CDR2 SYDVKM. V shed 8 bases and J shed 3 bases, with 26 bases lying between them. Here the CDR3 DNA reads TGTGCCAGCGAGGGGCCCACATCACTAGTAACCCTCTACAATGAGCAGTTCTTC. The encoded protein is CASEGPTSLVTLYNEQFF. Full variable domain (rest looked up from reference TRBV28 and TRBJ2-1): DVKVTQSSRYLVKRTGEKVFLECVQDMDHENMFWYRQDPGLGLRLIYFSYDVKMKEKGDIPEGYSVSREKKERFSLILESASTNQTSMYLCASEGPTSLVTLYNEQFFGPGTRLTVL.

This clone has just one count. The rearrangement links TRBV27 to TRBJ2-7; TRBD2 is a possible D gene (5 bases). CDR3 length equals 14 residues. CDR1 is MNHEY and CDR2 is SMNVEV in the germline V gene (reference sequence). V was cut by 6 bases and J by 4 bases, with 16 bases left in between. CDR3 sequence (DNA): TGTGCCAGCAGCCCCGGGGATCGACGGTACGAGCAGTACTTC. This translates into CASSPGDRRYEQYF.

The chain carries TRBV27 and TRBJ2-3; D unclear. The germline V and J ends were trimmed by 2 bases and 4 bases, with 13 bases remaining between them. Germline V CDR1 and CDR2: MNHEY, SMNVEV (reference sequence). The CDR3 runs to 15 residues. This CDR3 is CASSLQTHRPDTQYF. Here the CDR3 DNA reads TGTGCCAGCAGTTTACAGACTCATAGGCCAGATACGCAGTATTTT.

The chain links TRBV28 to TRBJ2-7; 14 nucleotides match TRBD2. The junction had 8 bases not matched to a gene; V was cut back by 4 bases and J by 3 bases. The CDR3 length is 17 residues. Germline CDR1 MDHEN, CDR2 SYDVKM. The CDR3 bases are TGTGCCAGCAGTTCCTACCCCGGGACTAGCGGGAGCTACGAGCAGTACTTC. Encoded protein: CASSSYPGTSGSYEQYF.

The chain has TRBV6-5 and TRBJ2-7, with TRBD2 matching 12 bases. This CDR3 comprises 14 residues. Germline lookup yields CDR1 MNHEY and CDR2 SVGAGI. With 7 bases clipped from V and 7 bases from J, the junction kept 8 bases outside the gene matches. The CDR3 DNA is TGTGCCAGCACCCGGACTAGCGGGATGGGGGAGCAGTACTTC. This gives the protein CASTRTSGMGEQYF.

CDR3 bases: TGTGCCTGGGGGCAGGCAGGGGCCGGGAACACTGAAGCTTTCTTT. Protein: CAWGQAGAGNTEAFF. The gene calls are TRBV30 and TRBJ1-1; perhaps TRBD1 as D (6 bases). The CDR3 is made up of 15 amino acids. V was shortened by 5 bases and J by 1 base, with 17 bases between the two germline ends. The V gene's germline CDR1 is GTSNPN and CDR2 SVGIG (reference sequence).

As to this clone: Other DNA sequences from this sample encode an identical CDR3 as well. In DNA form, the CDR3 reads TGTGCCAGCAGTGTGGGGAACACTGAAGCTTTCTTT. It codes for CASSVGNTEAFF. V is TRBV2 and J is TRBJ1-1; D is unresolved. Trimming removed 4 bases at V and 1 base at J, with 4 bases between. This CDR3 region has 12 residues. Germline V gene data show CDR1 as SNHLY and CDR2 as FYNNEI. Variable domain in full (rest from reference TRBV2 and TRBJ1-1): EPEVTQTPSHQVTQMGQEVILRCVPISNHLYFYWYRQILGQKVEFLVSFYNNEISEKSEIFDDQFSVERPDGSNFTLKIRSTKLEDSAMYFCASSVGNTEAFFGQGTRLTVV.

This chain joins TRBV7-7 and TRBJ2-3; D unresolved. CDR3 length: 13 amino acids. Trimming pared 5 bases from V and 4 bases from J, leaving 10 bases between. Germline CDR1 is SSHAT and CDR2 is FNYEAQ (reference sequence). The CDR3 DNA sequence: TGTGCCAGCAGCCCCCTCGACGCAGATACGCAGTATTTT. Translation: CASSPLDADTQYF. Combining the CDR3 with reference TRBV7-7 and TRBJ2-3 gives the whole variable domain GAGVSQSPRYKVTKRGQDVTLRCDPISSHATLYWYQQALGQGPEFLTYFNYEAQPDKSGLPSDRFSAERPEGSISTLTIQRTEQRDSAMYRCASSPLDADTQYFGPGTRLTVL.

The J gene is TRBJ1-5, the V gene TRBV27; D is ambiguous. Germline V gene lookup returns CDR1 MNHEY and CDR2 SMNVEV (reference sequence). With 3 bases removed from V and 3 bases from J, the gap between germline ends came to 6 bases. This CDR3 region has 13 residues. The CDR3: CASSFRFNQPQHF. DNA of the CDR3: TGTGCCAGCAGTTTTAGGTTCAATCAGCCCCAGCATTTT.

The chain is built from TRBV18 and TRBJ1-4, with no clear D. V lost 0 bases and J lost 8, with 7 bases in between. The CDR3 has 13 amino acids. Looked up from germline, CDR1 is KGHSH and CDR2 is LQKENI. CDR3 nucleotides: TGTGCCAGCTCACCACCAATAGGGGAAAAACTGTTTTTT. It codes for CASSPPIGEKLFF.

This clone is a singleton in its sample. The rearrangement joins TRBV6-2 or TRBV6-3 to TRBJ1-1; D not certain. Germline V CDR1 and CDR2: MNHEY, SVGEGT. With 2 bases removed from V and 4 bases from J, the gap between germline ends came to 17 bases. This CDR3 is 16 amino acids long. The CDR3, as DNA: TGTGCCAGCAGTTACAGTGGGTCCGCGGGAGGCACTGAAGCTTTCTTT. The encoded protein is CASSYSGSAGGTEAFF.

V usage is TRBV19 and J usage is TRBJ2-7, with a tentative D call TRBD1 (5 bases). CDR1 LNHDA and CDR2 SQIVND come from the germline V gene (reference sequence). V shed 8 bases and J shed 1 base, with 12 bases lying between them. The CDR3 has 13 residues. DNA for the CDR3: TGTGCCAGTGGTTGGACATCTTCCTACGAGCAGTACTTC. It is translated as CASGWTSSYEQYF. Based on the CDR3 plus reference TRBV19 and TRBJ2-7, the full variable domain is DGGITQSPKYLFRKEGQNVTLSCEQNLNHDAMYWYRQDPGQGLRLIYYSQIVNDFQKGDIAEGYSVSREKKESFPLTVTSAQKNPTAFYLCASGWTSSYEQYFGPGTRLTVT.

This chain joins TRBV27 and TRBJ2-5; 9 nucleotides agree with TRBD1. Trimming took 5 bases from V and 5 from J; bases not matched to a gene: 9. The CDR3 contains 15 residues. Germline CDR1 MNHEY, CDR2 SMNVEV (reference sequence). The CDR3 protein is CASSTGTGRRETQYF. CDR3 nucleotide sequence: TGTGCCAGCAGTACCGGGACAGGGAGGAGGGAGACCCAGTACTTC.

J is TRBJ2-1 and V is TRBV11-1; the D is unclear. Germline V lookup: CDR1 SGHAT, CDR2 FQDESV (reference sequence). Trimming took off 2 bases at V and 6 bases at J, with 8 bases between the two ends. This CDR3 has 13 residues. CDR3 bases: TGTGCCAGCAGCTTACTTGCAGGCAATGAGCAGTTCTTC. Amino acid sequence: CASSLLAGNEQFF. The full variable domain, its missing parts supplied by reference TRBV11-1 and TRBJ2-1, is EAEVAQSPRYKITEKSQAVAFWCDPISGHATLYWYRQILGQGPELLVQFQDESVVDDSQLPKDRFSAERLKGVDSTLKIQPAELGDSAMYLCASSLLAGNEQFFGPGTRLTVL.

The rearrangement links TRBV30 to TRBJ1-1; D is uncertain. The germline V gene has CDR1 GTSNPN and CDR2 SVGIG (reference sequence). V gave up 4 bases and J gave up 5 bases, with 5 bases separating them. This CDR3 region has 10 residues. CDR3 bases: TGTGCCTGGAAATGGACTGAAGCTTTCTTT. The encoded protein is CAWKWTEAFF.

The rearrangement joins TRBV5-4 to TRBJ2-1; 9 bases match TRBD1. Unmatched junction bases numbered 5, after V lost 0 bases and J lost 4 bases. The V gene's germline CDR1 is SGHNT and CDR2 YYREEE (reference sequence). CDR3 length: 16 amino acids. The CDR3 loop is CASSLGPDRGYNEQFF. CDR3 coding DNA: TGTGCCAGCAGCTTGGGGCCGGACAGGGGATACAATGAGCAGTTCTTC.

This clone was seen just once. V is TRBV28 and J is TRBJ1-4, with D possibly matching TRBD1 (6 bases). Trimming left V 7 bases short and J 3 bases short, with 12 bases between. The CDR3 runs to 14 residues. Germline V lookup: CDR1 MDHEN, CDR2 SYDVKM. The chain's CDR3 is CASTKGGSNEKLFF. The CDR3 nucleotides read TGTGCCAGCACCAAGGGGGGGTCTAATGAAAAACTGTTTTTT.

This clone occurred a few times. The rearrangement joins TRBV7-9 to TRBJ1-2; D is unclear. Germline assignment: CDR1 SEHNR and CDR2 FQNEAQ (reference sequence). The length of the CDR3 is 16 residues. The V gene lost 4 bases and the J gene lost 4 bases, with 19 bases spanning the gap. CDR3 sequence: CASSSLGRTVSYGYTF. In nucleotides, the CDR3 is TGTGCCAGCAGCTCTCTCGGACGGACCGTTTCCTATGGCTACACCTTC.

The V call is TRBV3-1 (or the pseudogene TRBV3-2), the J call TRBJ1-2; 8 nucleotides match TRBD1. With V trimmed by 0 bases and J by 3 bases, 0 bases remained unmatched. The CDR3 spans 14 residues. Looked up from germline, CDR1 is LGHDT and CDR2 is YNNKEL (reference sequence). As DNA, the CDR3 is TGTGCCAGCAGCCAAGAGACAGGGGACTATGGCTACACCTTC. Encoded protein: CASSQETGDYGYTF.

This clone has just one count. The V and J genes are TRBV4-3 and TRBJ2-7, with 8 positions matching TRBD1. V lost 0 bases and J lost 7; bases outside the gene matches: 5. CDR3 length equals 14 residues. Germline CDR1 and CDR2: LGHNA and YSLEER. The CDR3 is CASSQDPRTGEQYF. For the CDR3, the DNA is TGCGCCAGCAGCCAAGATCCCCGGACAGGGGAGCAGTACTTC.

This chain joins TRBV15 and TRBJ1-5, with 10 bases aligning to TRBD1. V lost 7 bases to trimming and J lost 2 bases; unmatched junction nucleotides: 5. The CDR3 has 15 amino acids. In germline, CDR1 is LNHNV, CDR2 YYDKDF (reference sequence). CDR3 loop: CATNWDRGGNQPQHF. The CDR3 region has the DNA TGTGCCACCAACTGGGACAGGGGTGGCAATCAGCCCCAGCATTTT. Full variable domain (rest looked up from reference TRBV15 and TRBJ1-5): DAMVIQNPRYQVTQFGKPVTLSCSQTLNHNVMYWYQQKSSQAPKLLFHYYDKDFNNEADTPDNFQSRRPNTSFCFLDIRSPGLGDTAMYLCATNWDRGGNQPQHFGDGTRLSIL.

The chain is built from TRBV30 and TRBJ2-7, with D possibly matching TRBD1 (5 bases). Between the trimmed V and J ends, which lost 8 bases and 4 bases, there was a span of 12 bases. The CDR3 covers 11 residues. The V gene's germline CDR1 is GTSNPN and CDR2 SVGIG (reference sequence). The CDR3: CALKRGYEQYF. Here the CDR3 DNA reads TGTGCCCTTAAAAGGGGTTACGAGCAGTACTTC.

The rearrangement links TRBV28 to TRBJ1-1; no definite D call. This CDR3 is built from 14 residues. The germline gives CDR1 MDHEN, CDR2 SYDVKM. V lost 5 bases to trimming and J lost 5 bases, with 15 bases between them. The CDR3 spells CASSPRAGGTEAFF. CDR3 coding DNA: TGTGCCAGCAGTCCCCGAGCAGGAGGGACTGAAGCTTTCTTT. Based on the CDR3 plus reference TRBV28 and TRBJ1-1, the full variable domain is DVKVTQSSRYLVKRTGEKVFLECVQDMDHENMFWYRQDPGLGLRLIYFSYDVKMKEKGDIPEGYSVSREKKERFSLILESASTNQTSMYLCASSPRAGGTEAFFGQGTRLTVV.

The rearrangement joins TRBV6-2 or TRBV6-3 to TRBJ2-7; 8 bases agree with TRBD2. This CDR3 has 14 residues. Per germline, CDR1 MNHEY and CDR2 SVGEGT. The ends lost 0 bases at V and 6 bases at J; junction bases unmatched: 4. In DNA, the CDR3 is TGTGCCAGCAGTTACTCGGGGACTAGTGGCGAGCAGTACTTC. Translation gives CASSYSGTSGEQYF.

The rearrangement joins TRBV5-3 to TRBJ1-5; D ambiguous. TRBV5-3 is treated as an ORF (open reading frame) with a function not yet certain. CDR3 length: 11 residues. Trimming shortened V by 4 bases and J by 5 bases, and 4 bases separated the two germline ends. CDR3 bases: TGTGCCAGAAGCCGGTATCAGCCCCAGCATTTT. Translating it yields CARSRYQPQHF.

The J gene is TRBJ1-3, the V gene TRBV11-2; 8 bases line up with TRBD1. The CDR3 is made up of 16 amino acids. The J segment lost 0 bases and the V segment lost 4 bases, leaving 5 bases of the junction unmatched. Per germline, CDR1 SGHAT and CDR2 FQNNGV. CDR3 in amino acids: CASSSYRGSSGNTIYF. CDR3 nucleotides: TGTGCCAGCAGCTCCTACAGGGGGAGCTCTGGAAACACCATATATTTT. The full variable domain, its missing parts supplied by reference TRBV11-2 and TRBJ1-3, is EAGVAQSPRYKIIEKRQSVAFWCNPISGHATLYWYQQILGQGPKLLIQFQNNGVVDDSQLPKDRFSAERLKGVDSTLKIQPAKLEDSAVYLCASSSYRGSSGNTIYFGEGSWLTVV.